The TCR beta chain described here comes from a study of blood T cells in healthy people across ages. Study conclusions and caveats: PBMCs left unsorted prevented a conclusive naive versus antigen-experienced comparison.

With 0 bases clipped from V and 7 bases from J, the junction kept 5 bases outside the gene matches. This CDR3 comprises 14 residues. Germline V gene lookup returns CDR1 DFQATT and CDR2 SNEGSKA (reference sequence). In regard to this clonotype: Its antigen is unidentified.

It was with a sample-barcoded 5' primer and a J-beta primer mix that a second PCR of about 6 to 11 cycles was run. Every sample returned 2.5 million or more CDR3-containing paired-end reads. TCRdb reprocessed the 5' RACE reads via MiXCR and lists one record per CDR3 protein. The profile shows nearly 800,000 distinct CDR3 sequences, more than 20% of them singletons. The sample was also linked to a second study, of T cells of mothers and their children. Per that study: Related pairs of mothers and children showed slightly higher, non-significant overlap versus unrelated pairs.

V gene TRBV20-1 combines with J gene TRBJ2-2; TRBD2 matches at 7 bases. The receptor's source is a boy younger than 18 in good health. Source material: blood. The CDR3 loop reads CSARDNRGVGELFF. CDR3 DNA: TGCAGTGCTAGAGATAACCGGGGGGTCGGGGAGCTGTTTTTT.